This is a list of T cell receptor beta chains from one sample in a study of blood T cell repertoires in COVID-19. TCRdb keeps only in-frame clones here, not all; method: immunoSEQ multiplex PCR. The sample contains a few hundred thousand clones, about 91% of which appear only once. Sequencing was carried out using PBMCs or T cells enriched from blood (not recorded which). Receptor source: a woman aged 40 to 50 with acute COVID-19. Each CDR3 is given without its conserved first and last residue. Clone size appears in some rows only: once, few, many, or a class for an expanded clone.

.	TRBV28	AIGSASTLISPQH
.	TRBV5-1	ASSWGDRVAF
.	TRBV6-2/TRBV6-3	ASSLGTVWTEAF
.	TRBV6-1	ASSETGGESYEQY
.	TRBV5-1	ASSLGQVEDEQY
.	TRBV19	ASSLRDSYYGYT
.	TRBV9	ASSEGQKALSGTQY
.	TRBV28	ASNQGVDYGYT
.	TRBV5-1	ASSLGGVQETQY
.	TRBV11-3	ASSLQGRGSYNEQF
.	TRBV7-2	ASTDSGAYGYT
.	TRBV5-5	ASSLLRSGNTIY
.	TRBV7-9	ASSSGGDYGYT
.	TRBV24-1	ATSDGQGAHETQY
once	TRBV6-5	ASSPRTGYEYGYT
.	TRBV30	AWATGNYGYT
.	TRBV6-5	AGGVFQPQH
.	TRBV10-3	ATGTSGRAGYNEQF
.	TRBV7-9	ASPSQGSNEKLF
.	TRBV5-1	ASSLQGGTDTQY
once	TRBV7-9	ASSLSSPEAF
.	TRBV24-1	ATSDTRGSNTDTQY
.	TRBV12-3/TRBV12-4	ASSLEGRGYT
.	TRBV18	ASSRTSGGSYEQY
.	TRBV7-2	ASSPTVNEQF
.	TRBV2	ASSSRDRGTGELF
.	TRBV6-1	ASSEGPGLDTEAF
.	TRBV2	ASSEGRLAGVETQY
.	TRBV28	ACTSSYNSPLH
once	TRBV5-1	ASSEPTSGSTGEQY
.	TRBV9	ASSLQGGSYEQY
.	TRBV5-1	ASSITGTGMETQY
.	TRBV11-2	ASSLEVRRDEKLF
.	TRBV15	ATSILGAHWGNEQF
once	TRBV7-9	ASTGTRYEQF
.	TRBV28	ASSLPGGAGRTEAF
.	TRBV3-1/TRBV3-2	ASSQDGVGTFGYT
.	TRBV28	ASSLAGTVSGNTIY
.	TRBV4-3	ASSQGSGGQPQH
.	TRBV7-3	ASSLLGENTEAF
.	TRBV11-2	ASSLSTGNYGYT
.	TRBV2	ASSGTGGNQPQH
few	TRBV23-1	ASTPLNRDRPDQPQH
.	TRBV7-8	ASSVQLGSEAF
.	TRBV5-6	ASRIRGYTGELF
.	TRBV5-1	ASLAGDSNYGYT
.	TRBV6-5	ASSYSGREGYGYT
.	TRBV5-6	ASSLVAGGTEAF
.	TRBV29-1	SAGTTGAGNTIY
.	TRBV30	AWSVGPDRPGRQPQH
.	TRBV15	ATSRRRAPYNEQF
.	TRBV28	ASSLSRDRGHYEQY
.	TRBV2	ASKSGTSFYEQY
.	TRBV23-1	ASSPGQSGPTDTQY
.	TRBV10-3	AISEGANYGYT
.	TRBV19	ATLKVGQIYGYT
.	TRBV10-3	AISATGSMGEAF
.	TRBV28	ASTQFFYEQY
.	TRBV19	ASSIAGTGSHYGYT
.	TRBV27	ASSLSAVSGNTIY